This T cell receptor beta chain was retrieved from a study of siplizumab effects on memory and regulatory T cells. Study-level findings and limits: Naive T cells were seen as more diverse than memory cells and as major alloresponse contributors. Naive-or-memory phenotypes were unassignable for roughly 75-95% of proliferating CD4+ or CD8+ clones. Mapping to unstimulated subsets was achieved for only a minor fraction of alloreactive clones.

Profiling relied on immunoSEQ multiplex PCR, and the TCRdb table lists in-frame clones only, not all of them. In the table there are 75,000 to 100,000 clones, roughly 94% of which are singletons. With regard to this clone: The antigen remains unidentified.

CDR3 length equals 13 residues. Per germline, CDR1 SGDLS and CDR2 YYNGEE. Between the trimmed V and J ends, which lost 4 bases and 3 bases, there was a span of 11 bases. This sequence was found in a human donor in good health. The sequenced sample consisted of non-Treg CD4+ T cells sorted from blood. V usage is TRBV9 and J usage is TRBJ2-7, with a weak D call TRBD1 (5 bases). The CDR3 is CASSLDIHYEQYF. CDR3 DNA sequence: TGTGCCAGCAGCTTGGACATACACTACGAGCAGTACTTC. Together with reference TRBV9 and TRBJ2-7, the CDR3 gives the full variable domain: DSGVTQTPKHLITATGQRVTLRCSPRSGDLSVYWYQQSLDQGLQFLIQYYNGEERAKGNILERFSAQQFPDLHSELNLSSLELGDSALYFCASSLDIHYEQYFGPGTRLTVT.